These T cell receptor beta chains were read from a single sample in a study of post-analysis software for immune sequencing data. TCRdb called the PCR reads again in MiXCR, with one record for every CDR3 protein. The data hold hundreds of thousands of distinct CDR3 sequences, with about 32% observed a single time. The sequencing sample was made of blood. All receptors come from a girl between 5 and 17 years old with multiple sclerosis. The CDR3 runs from the conserved cysteine through the conserved F or W. Fields, in order: CDR3 DNA, CDR3 protein, J gene, CDR3 length, V gene, D gene, clone size. D genes are given only for firm matches. Where a row states a size, it is once, few, many or the class of an expanded clone; other rows omit it.

CDR3 DNA: TGTGCCAGCAGCTTAGGACAGACCGCCTACGAGCAGTACTTC
CDR3 protein: CASSLGQTAYEQYF
J gene: TRBJ2-7
CDR3 length: 14
V gene: TRBV7-2
D gene: NA
clone size: NA

CDR3 DNA: TGCAGTGCTCCCGACAGGGGGTTTGGGTATGGCTACACCTTC
CDR3 protein: CSAPDRGFGYGYTF
J gene: TRBJ1-2
CDR3 length: 14
V gene: TRBV20-1
D gene: TRBD1
clone size: many

CDR3 DNA: TGTGCCAGCAGTTCTGGACCCACAGATACGCAGTATTTT
CDR3 protein: CASSSGPTDTQYF
J gene: TRBJ2-3
CDR3 length: 13
V gene: TRBV28
D gene: NA
clone size: many

CDR3 DNA: TGCAGTGCTACCCTAGCGGGGGTAAGCTCCTACAATGAGCAGTTCTTC
CDR3 protein: CSATLAGVSSYNEQFF
J gene: TRBJ2-1
CDR3 length: 16
V gene: TRBV20-1
D gene: TRBD2
clone size: NA

CDR3 DNA: TGTGCCAGCAGCCCCGACATACGCTATGGCTACACCTTC
CDR3 protein: CASSPDIRYGYTF
J gene: TRBJ1-2
CDR3 length: 13
V gene: TRBV7-9
D gene: NA
clone size: NA

CDR3 DNA: TGTGCCAGCAGCCCTTTCGGAGCCGCAGATACGCAGTATTTT
CDR3 protein: CASSPFGAADTQYF
J gene: TRBJ2-3
CDR3 length: 14
V gene: TRBV9
D gene: NA
clone size: few

CDR3 DNA: TGTGCCAGCAGGTCTAGCGGGAGATACAATGAGCAGTTCTTC
CDR3 protein: CASRSSGRYNEQFF
J gene: TRBJ2-1
CDR3 length: 14
V gene: TRBV7-9
D gene: TRBD2
clone size: few

CDR3 DNA: TGCGCCAGCAGCTTGGGCCAGGGGGCGCTTGGAGCTTTCTTT
CDR3 protein: CASSLGQGALGAFF
J gene: TRBJ1-1
CDR3 length: 14
V gene: TRBV5-1
D gene: TRBD1
clone size: few

CDR3 DNA: TGTGCCAGCAGAAAACAGGGGGCTGTCTACAATGAGCAGTTCTTC
CDR3 protein: CASRKQGAVYNEQFF
J gene: TRBJ2-1
CDR3 length: 15
V gene: TRBV27
D gene: TRBD1
clone size: few

CDR3 DNA: TGCAGCGTTGTTCGGGCTAGCCGATCCAGCACAGATACGCAGTATTTT
CDR3 protein: CSVVRASRSSTDTQYF
J gene: TRBJ2-3
CDR3 length: 16
V gene: TRBV29-1
D gene: NA
clone size: NA

CDR3 DNA: TGCAGCGTTACGACAGGGGGTTATGGCTACACCTTC
CDR3 protein: CSVTTGGYGYTF
J gene: TRBJ1-2
CDR3 length: 12
V gene: TRBV29-1
D gene: TRBD1
clone size: NA

CDR3 DNA: TGCAGTGCCACCAACCTCCAGGCGGGGGTCCTAGACGAGCAGTACTTC
CDR3 protein: CSATNLQAGVLDEQYF
J gene: TRBJ2-7
CDR3 length: 16
V gene: TRBV20-1
D gene: TRBD2
clone size: NA

CDR3 DNA: TGTGCCAGCAGCTACGTGGAGAATGAAAAACTGTTTTTT
CDR3 protein: CASSYVENEKLFF
J gene: TRBJ1-4
CDR3 length: 13
V gene: TRBV6-5
D gene: NA
clone size: NA

CDR3 DNA: TGCAGTGCGCCTCCCCCTCCCGGGTTGGTCGGCTATGGCTACACCTTC
CDR3 protein: CSAPPPPGLVGYGYTF
J gene: TRBJ1-2
CDR3 length: 16
V gene: TRBV20-1
D gene: NA
clone size: few

CDR3 DNA: TGCAGTGCTAGAGAAGCGGGGCCCTATAATTCACCCCTCCACTTT
CDR3 protein: CSAREAGPYNSPLHF
J gene: TRBJ1-6
CDR3 length: 15
V gene: TRBV20-1
D gene: NA
clone size: NA

CDR3 DNA: TGTGCCAGCAGCTTAGGGCAGGGCTCTGAAGCTTTCTTT
CDR3 protein: CASSLGQGSEAFF
J gene: TRBJ1-1
CDR3 length: 13
V gene: TRBV7-2
D gene: NA
clone size: few

CDR3 DNA: TGTGCCAGCTCACCAAGTTTGGGGGCTAACGAGCAGTACTTC
CDR3 protein: CASSPSLGANEQYF
J gene: TRBJ2-7
CDR3 length: 14
V gene: TRBV18
D gene: NA
clone size: NA

CDR3 DNA: TGCGCCAGCAGCTTTCAAGCAAGCGGGGGGATAACAGATACGCAGTATTTT
CDR3 protein: CASSFQASGGITDTQYF
J gene: TRBJ2-3
CDR3 length: 17
V gene: TRBV5-1
D gene: TRBD2
clone size: NA

CDR3 DNA: TGCGCCAGCAGCTTACGGACGGAATCTAGCAGAGAGCAGTACTTC
CDR3 protein: CASSLRTESSREQYF
J gene: TRBJ2-7
CDR3 length: 15
V gene: TRBV5-1
D gene: NA
clone size: few

CDR3 DNA: TGTGCCAGCAGCCCCCCCCACCTCTACGAGCAGTACTTC
CDR3 protein: CASSPPHLYEQYF
J gene: TRBJ2-7
CDR3 length: 13
V gene: TRBV11-2
D gene: NA
clone size: few

CDR3 DNA: TGCAGTGCTAGGCGTCCTGGGGCCAACGTCCTGACTTTC
CDR3 protein: CSARRPGANVLTF
J gene: TRBJ2-6
CDR3 length: 13
V gene: TRBV20-1
D gene: NA
clone size: few

CDR3 DNA: TGCGCCAGCAGCGGCCGGACAGCGTCTAACTATGGCTACACCTTC
CDR3 protein: CASSGRTASNYGYTF
J gene: TRBJ1-2
CDR3 length: 15
V gene: TRBV4-3
D gene: NA
clone size: NA

CDR3 DNA: TGCAGGTCCGGAGACCCTAACTATGGCTACACCTTC
CDR3 protein: CRSGDPNYGYTF
J gene: TRBJ1-2
CDR3 length: 12
V gene: TRBV29-1
D gene: NA
clone size: many

CDR3 DNA: TGTGCCAGCCTCCGGGGATTAGACGTGAACACTGAAGCTTTCTTT
CDR3 protein: CASLRGLDVNTEAFF
J gene: TRBJ1-1
CDR3 length: 15
V gene: TRBV12-3/TRBV12-4
D gene: NA
clone size: NA

CDR3 DNA: TGTGCCAGCAGCTCAGCCGGGACAGGGTATGGCTACACCTTC
CDR3 protein: CASSSAGTGYGYTF
J gene: TRBJ1-2
CDR3 length: 14
V gene: TRBV7-2
D gene: TRBD1
clone size: few

CDR3 DNA: TGTGCCAGCAGTCCGCATGGACAGGGGGTAAACTACGAGCAGTACTTC
CDR3 protein: CASSPHGQGVNYEQYF
J gene: TRBJ2-7
CDR3 length: 16
V gene: TRBV6-2/TRBV6-3
D gene: TRBD1
clone size: few

CDR3 DNA: TGTGCCAGCAGCTTAGCCCTTGTGGGGGACACCTATCCAGAGCAGTACTTC
CDR3 protein: CASSLALVGDTYPEQYF
J gene: TRBJ2-5
CDR3 length: 17
V gene: TRBV7-9
D gene: NA
clone size: few

CDR3 DNA: TGTGCCAGCACCCGCGGGACTAGCGGGCTCTCCACAGATACGCAGTATTTT
CDR3 protein: CASTRGTSGLSTDTQYF
J gene: TRBJ2-3
CDR3 length: 17
V gene: TRBV6-2/TRBV6-3
D gene: TRBD2
clone size: few

CDR3 DNA: TGTGCCAGCAGCCAGGTAGCGGGAGGAACCTACGAGCAGTACTTC
CDR3 protein: CASSQVAGGTYEQYF
J gene: TRBJ2-7
CDR3 length: 15
V gene: TRBV6-5
D gene: TRBD2
clone size: NA

CDR3 DNA: TGTGCCAGCAGCCGGGCGGGACTAGCGGGGCTACCGCTTTCGGACGAGCAGTACTTC
CDR3 protein: CASSRAGLAGLPLSDEQYF
J gene: TRBJ2-7
CDR3 length: 19
V gene: TRBV27
D gene: TRBD2
clone size: NA

CDR3 DNA: TGCGCCAGCAGCTTGCGGGACCTCGGGGAGCAGTACTTC
CDR3 protein: CASSLRDLGEQYF
J gene: TRBJ2-4
CDR3 length: 13
V gene: TRBV5-1
D gene: NA
clone size: many

CDR3 DNA: TGTGCCACCAGCAGAGATCGAGGGACAGGCTATGGCTACACCTTC
CDR3 protein: CATSRDRGTGYGYTF
J gene: TRBJ1-2
CDR3 length: 15
V gene: TRBV15
D gene: TRBD1
clone size: few

CDR3 DNA: TGCGCCAGCAGCCAAGACACCGGCGGCAATCAGCCCCAGCATTTT
CDR3 protein: CASSQDTGGNQPQHF
J gene: TRBJ1-5
CDR3 length: 15
V gene: TRBV4-1
D gene: NA
clone size: NA